A single sample gave rise to the 12 T cell receptor beta chains below, sequenced in a study of regulatory and conventional T cells in RAG deficiency. Clones were read by immunoSEQ multiplex PCR, and TCRdb kept only the in-frame ones, dropping some. This repertoire shows 2,500 to 3,500 clones, 94% found once; its top ten account for around 8.7%. Genomic DNA came from blood regulatory T cells gated CD4+ CD25-high CD127-low. These data were also reused for a study on regulatory T cells. That investigation notes: Primers: 52 TRBV forward and 13 TRBJ reverse.

Sequenced sample: CD4+ Tregs sorted from blood. These TCRs come from a human donor in good health.

The chain carries TRBV2 and TRBJ1-1; D gene uncertain. Germline V gives CDR1 SNHLY, CDR2 FYNNEI. V was shortened by 8 bases and J by 3 bases, with 13 bases between the two germline ends. This CDR3 has 13 residues. The CDR3 region is CASLPRRDTEAFF. In DNA, the CDR3 is TGTGCCAGCCTCCCCCGTCGTGACACTGAAGCTTTCTTT.

The chain employs TRBV25-1 and TRBJ2-1; perhaps TRBD2 as D (5 bases). Germline CDR1 MGHDK, CDR2 SYGVNS. CDR3 size: 14 residues. Trimming pared 3 bases from V and 3 bases from J, leaving 9 bases between. This CDR3 is CASSERESYNEQFF. CDR3 sequence (DNA): TGTGCCAGCAGTGAGAGGGAGAGCTACAATGAGCAGTTCTTC.

V usage is TRBV11-3 and J usage is TRBJ2-7; D is possibly TRBD1 (5 bases). Trimming stripped 5 bases from V and 2 bases from J, with 16 bases between. The germline V gene has CDR1 SGHNT and CDR2 YENEEA. This CDR3 spans 15 amino acids. CDR3 in DNA: TGTGCCAGCAGCCCCACAAGCCAGACAGCCTACGAGCAGTACTTC. This gives the protein CASSPTSQTAYEQYF.

The chain is built from TRBV4-1 and TRBJ2-3, with D possibly TRBD1 on 6 matching bases. The germline V gene encodes CDR1 MGHRA and CDR2 YSYEKL. V was cut by 2 bases and J by 0 bases, with 12 bases left in between. The CDR3 sequence is 16 residues long. The DNA for the CDR3 is TGCGCCAGCAGCCAATCTCGACAGGCTAGCACAGATACGCAGTATTTT. Translated, it gives CASSQSRQASTDTQYF.

The table lists this clone with a count of one. The gene calls are TRBV5-5 and TRBJ1-5; 9 bases are shared with TRBD1. The CDR3 is 17 residues long. Germline CDR1 SGHKS, CDR2 YYEKEE (reference sequence). The V gene end was trimmed by 3 bases and the J gene end by 0 bases; junction bases not matched to a gene: 7. The CDR3 DNA sequence: TGTGCCAGCAGCTACGGGACAGGGATCTATAGCAATCAGCCCCAGCATTTT. Its translation is CASSYGTGIYSNQPQHF.

CDR3 nucleotides: TGTGCCAGCAGTTGGCTAGCGGGTGGGAATACGCAGTATTTT. It encodes CASSWLAGGNTQYF. The chain recombines TRBV6-5 with TRBJ2-3, with 8 bases identical to TRBD2. The CDR3 consists of 14 residues. V lost 4 bases and J lost 7; bases outside the gene matches: 7. The germline gives CDR1 MNHEY, CDR2 SVGAGI.

The chain recombines TRBV5-4 with TRBJ2-7; 10 bases match TRBD1. Per germline, CDR1 SGHNT and CDR2 YYREEE (reference sequence). This CDR3 has 13 residues. V shed 9 bases and J 5 bases; nucleotides not matched to a gene: 8. CDR3: CATAGTGDNEQYF. CDR3 bases: TGTGCCACCGCCGGGACAGGGGATAACGAGCAGTACTTC.

V is TRBV2 and J is TRBJ1-1; the D gene is possibly TRBD1 (6 bases). The V end was cut by 5 bases, the J end by 0 bases, with 16 bases between. The CDR3 is 16 amino acids. Germline CDR1 and CDR2: SNHLY and FYNNEI. CDR3 amino acids: CASSKIDRLMNTEAFF. The DNA of the CDR3 is TGTGCCAGCAGTAAGATCGACAGGCTCATGAACACTGAAGCTTTCTTT.

This rearrangement joins TRBV5-1 to TRBJ2-3, with a tentative D call TRBD2 (6 bases). The CDR3 spans 16 residues. The V and J ends lost 4 bases and 0 bases respectively, with 15 bases between them. The germline V gene encodes CDR1 SGHRS and CDR2 YFSETQ. The CDR3: CASSGGLHGSTDTQYF. For the CDR3, the DNA is TGCGCCAGCAGCGGGGGACTCCACGGGAGCACAGATACGCAGTATTTT.

The chain uses TRBV5-1 and TRBJ2-5, with 9 bases aligning to TRBD1. The CDR3 is made up of 16 amino acids. Looked up from germline, CDR1 is SGHRS and CDR2 is YFSETQ. V dropped 0 bases and J dropped 1; count of bases not matched to a gene: 4. CDR3 nucleotide sequence: TGCGCCAGCAGCTTGGGTGGGGGACAGGGCCAAGAGACCCAGTACTTC. It codes for CASSLGGGQGQETQYF.

V is TRBV5-4 and J is TRBJ2-7; 8 nucleotides line up with TRBD1. Trimming at V came to 4 bases and at J to 6 bases, leaving 3 bases not matched to a gene. The germline CDR1 and CDR2 sequences are SGHNT and YYREEE (reference sequence). This CDR3 is built from 12 residues. DNA of the CDR3: TGTGCCAGCAGCGGAGACAGGGGCGAGCAGTACTTC. It codes for CASSGDRGEQYF. Using reference TRBV5-4 and TRBJ2-7 for the parts outside the CDR3, the full variable domain is ETGVTQSPTHLIKTRGQQVTLRCSSQSGHNTVSWYQQALGQGPQFIFQYYREEENGRGNFPPRFSGLQFPNYSSELNVNALELDDSALYLCASSGDRGEQYFGPGTRLTVT.

The genes are TRBV20-1 and TRBJ1-1; D perhaps matches TRBD1 (5 bases). The CDR3 consists of 11 residues. The V and J ends lost 5 bases and 2 bases respectively, with 6 bases between them. Germline V gives CDR1 DFQATT, CDR2 SNEGSKA (reference sequence). The CDR3 DNA is TGCAGTGCTGGGGACAACACTGAAGCTTTCTTT. This sequence encodes CSAGDNTEAFF.